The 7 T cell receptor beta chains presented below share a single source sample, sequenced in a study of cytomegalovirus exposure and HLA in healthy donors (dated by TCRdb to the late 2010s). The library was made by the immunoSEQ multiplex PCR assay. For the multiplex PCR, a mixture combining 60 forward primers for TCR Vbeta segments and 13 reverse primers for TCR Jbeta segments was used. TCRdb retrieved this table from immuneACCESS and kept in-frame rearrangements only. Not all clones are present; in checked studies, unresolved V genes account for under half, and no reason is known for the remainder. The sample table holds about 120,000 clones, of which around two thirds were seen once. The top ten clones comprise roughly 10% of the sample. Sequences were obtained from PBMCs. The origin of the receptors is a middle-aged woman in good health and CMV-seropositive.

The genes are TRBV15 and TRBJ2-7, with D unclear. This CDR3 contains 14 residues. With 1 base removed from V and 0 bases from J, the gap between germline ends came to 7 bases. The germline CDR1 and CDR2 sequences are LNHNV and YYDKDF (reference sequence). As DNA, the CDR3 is TGTGCCACCAGCAGAGTTGCGCGCTCCTACGAGCAGTACTTC. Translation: CATSRVARSYEQYF.

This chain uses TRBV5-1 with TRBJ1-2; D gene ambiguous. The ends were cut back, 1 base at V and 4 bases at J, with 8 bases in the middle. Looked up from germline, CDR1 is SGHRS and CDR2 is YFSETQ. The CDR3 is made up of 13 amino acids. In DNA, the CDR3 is TGCGCCAGCAGCTTGACGGGGTCCTATGGCTACACCTTC. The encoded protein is CASSLTGSYGYTF.

In DNA form, the CDR3 reads TGCGCCAGCAGCCAAGAACCGCAGTCCCGGGGGACCCAGTACTTC. It is translated as CASSQEPQSRGTQYF. The rearrangement uses TRBV4-1 and TRBJ2-5; tentatively, D is TRBD2 (5 bases). The CDR3 loop spans 15 amino acids. Germline V lookup: CDR1 MGHRA, CDR2 YSYEKL. Trimming cost V 0 bases and J 7 bases, with 15 bases left between them.

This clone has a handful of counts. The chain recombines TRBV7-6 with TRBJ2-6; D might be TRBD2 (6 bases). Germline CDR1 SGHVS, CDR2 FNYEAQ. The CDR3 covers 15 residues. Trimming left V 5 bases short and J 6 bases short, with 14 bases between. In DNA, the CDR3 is TGTGCCAGCAGCAACCCGGGACTCGAGGCCAACGTCCTGACTTTC. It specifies CASSNPGLEANVLTF. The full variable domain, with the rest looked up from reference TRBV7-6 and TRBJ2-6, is GAGVSQSPRYKVTKRGQDVALRCDPISGHVSLYWYRQALGQGPEFLTYFNYEAQQDKSGLPNDRFSAERPEGSISTLTIQRTEQRDSAMYRCASSNPGLEANVLTFGAGSRLTVL.

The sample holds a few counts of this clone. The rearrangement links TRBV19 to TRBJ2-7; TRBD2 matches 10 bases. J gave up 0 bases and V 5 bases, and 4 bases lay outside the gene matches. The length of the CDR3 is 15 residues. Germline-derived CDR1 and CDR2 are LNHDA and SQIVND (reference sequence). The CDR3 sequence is CASSAAGGSSYEQYF. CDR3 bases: TGTGCCAGTAGTGCAGCGGGAGGGAGCTCCTACGAGCAGTACTTC.

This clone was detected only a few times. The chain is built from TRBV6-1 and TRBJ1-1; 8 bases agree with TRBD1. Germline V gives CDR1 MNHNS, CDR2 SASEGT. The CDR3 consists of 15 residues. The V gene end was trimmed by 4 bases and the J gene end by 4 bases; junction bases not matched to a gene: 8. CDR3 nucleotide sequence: TGTGCCAGCAGTGTTCTCCAGGGGGCTGTCACTGAAGCTTTCTTT. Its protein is CASSVLQGAVTEAFF.

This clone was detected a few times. The CDR3 DNA follows: TGTGCCAGCAGTTATTCCGGGACAGTCGGCGCTGAAGCTTTCTTT. Translating gives CASSYSGTVGAEAFF. This chain links TRBV6-6 with TRBJ1-1, with 7 bases lining up with TRBD1. Looked up from germline, CDR1 is MNHNY and CDR2 is SVGAGI (reference sequence). CDR3 size: 15 residues. Unmatched junction bases numbered 10, after V lost 3 bases and J lost 6 bases.